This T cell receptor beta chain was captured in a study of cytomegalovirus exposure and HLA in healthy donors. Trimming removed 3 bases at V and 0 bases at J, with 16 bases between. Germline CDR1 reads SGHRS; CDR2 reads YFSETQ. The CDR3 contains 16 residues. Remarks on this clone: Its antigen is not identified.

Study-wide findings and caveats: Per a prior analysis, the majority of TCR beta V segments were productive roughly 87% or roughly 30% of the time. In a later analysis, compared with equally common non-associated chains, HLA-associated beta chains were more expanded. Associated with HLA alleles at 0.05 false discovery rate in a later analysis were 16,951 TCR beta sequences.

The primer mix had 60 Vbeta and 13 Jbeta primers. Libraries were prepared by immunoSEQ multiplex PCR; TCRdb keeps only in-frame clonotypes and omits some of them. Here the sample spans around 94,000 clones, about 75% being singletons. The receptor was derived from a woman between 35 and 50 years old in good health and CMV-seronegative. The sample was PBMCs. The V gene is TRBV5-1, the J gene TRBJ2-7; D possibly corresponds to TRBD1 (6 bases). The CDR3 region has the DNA TGCGCCAGCAGCTCCGGACAGAGTCCCAGCTCCTACGAGCAGTACTTC. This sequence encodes CASSSGQSPSSYEQYF. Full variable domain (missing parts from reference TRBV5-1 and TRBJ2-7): KAGVTQTPRYLIKTRGQQVTLSCSPISGHRSVSWYQQTPGQGLQFLFEYFSETQRNKGNFPGRFSGRQFSNSRSEMNVSTLELGDSALYLCASSSGQSPSSYEQYFGPGTRLTVT.